These 17 T cell receptor beta chains originate from one sample sequenced in a study of T-cell reconstitution after alpha-beta-depleted transplantation in children. A library of TCRbeta sequences, prepared with unique molecular identifiers, was generated. TCRdb re-derived calls from the PCR reads in MiXCR, one entry per CDR3 protein. The table includes around 530,000 distinct CDR3 sequences, 30% to 35% detected once. The specimen was PBMCs from the stem cell graft donor, collected from the stem cell graft. These TCRs come from a human donor who donated a stem cell graft to a child with aplastic anemia.

The chain carries TRBV20-1 and TRBJ2-1, with D possibly matching TRBD2 (5 bases). Germline V lookup: CDR1 DFQATT, CDR2 SNEGSKA (reference sequence). The CDR3 runs 14 residues. Deletions cut 4 bases from V and 4 bases from J, with 14 bases between. The DNA for the CDR3 is TGCAGTGCTACGAGGGCTCGACCGTACAATGAGCAGTTCTTC. Translating it yields CSATRARPYNEQFF.

This clonotype was detected many times. CDR3 residues: CASSPLGYDTQYF. CDR3 nucleotide sequence: TGTGCCAGCAGCCCCCTCGGCTACGATACGCAGTATTTT. This chain joins TRBV5-6 and TRBJ2-3; D gene uncertain. The V and J ends lost 4 bases and 6 bases respectively, with 12 bases between them. Looked up from germline, CDR1 is SGHDT and CDR2 is YYEEEE. The CDR3 contains 13 residues.

The rearrangement uses TRBV5-1 and TRBJ2-1; TRBD2 might be the D (5 bases). CDR3 length: 15 amino acids. V was pared by 0 bases and J by 6 bases, with 13 bases between. Germline CDR1 and CDR2: SGHRS and YFSETQ. Here the CDR3 reads CASSLEAGPSNEQFF. In DNA form, the CDR3 reads TGCGCCAGCAGCTTGGAGGCGGGCCCCTCCAATGAGCAGTTCTTC.

The chain recombines TRBV12-3 or TRBV12-4 with TRBJ2-1, with D unresolved. CDR3 length: 13 amino acids. Deletions cut 1 base from V and 5 bases from J, with 6 bases between. The CDR3 DNA sequence: TGTGCCAGCAGTTTAGTGTTCCACAATGAGCAGTTCTTC. Translation gives CASSLVFHNEQFF.

This clonotype was detected a few times. This rearrangement joins TRBV27 to TRBJ2-1, with TRBD1 identical over 7 bases. The CDR3 consists of 17 residues. The junction had 15 bases not matched to a gene; V was cut back by 5 bases and J by 5 bases. CDR1 is MNHEY, CDR2 SMNVEV, per germline (reference sequence). In DNA, the CDR3 is TGTGCCAGCAGTGCAAAACTGACAGGGTTTTACCACAATGAGCAGTTCTTC. This gives the protein CASSAKLTGFYHNEQFF.

This clonotype was seen only a few times. V is TRBV7-9 and J is TRBJ1-2; D not resolved. Germline V lookup: CDR1 SEHNR, CDR2 FQNEAQ (reference sequence). The CDR3 consists of 14 residues. Between the trimmed V and J ends, which lost 5 bases and 0 bases, there was a span of 10 bases. CDR3: CASSRGIANYGYTF. Written as DNA, the CDR3 is TGTGCCAGCAGCCGCGGAATAGCTAACTATGGCTACACCTTC.

The V and J genes are TRBV20-1 and TRBJ2-3; D ambiguous. Per germline, CDR1 DFQATT and CDR2 SNEGSKA (reference sequence). V lost 8 bases, J lost 1 base, and 10 bases lay in between. CDR3 length equals 12 residues. The chain's CDR3 is CSKTPGTDTQYF. DNA for the CDR3: TGCAGTAAGACGCCTGGCACAGATACGCAGTATTTT.

J is TRBJ2-1 and V is TRBV29-1, with 7 bases aligning to TRBD2. Germline V gene sequence: CDR1 SQVTM, CDR2 ANQGSEA. Trimming took 4 bases from V and 4 from J; bases not matched to a gene: 7. CDR3 size: 14 residues. CDR3 residues: CSVAATSRYNEQFF. In DNA, the CDR3 is TGCAGCGTTGCAGCGACTAGCAGGTACAATGAGCAGTTCTTC.

To note about this clonotype: Mismatch with germline at one junction end may stem from a read error. The chain employs TRBV9 and TRBJ1-5, with D possibly matching TRBD1 (6 bases). CDR1 and CDR2 from the germline V gene are SGDLS and YYNGEE. The CDR3 contains 14 residues. CDR3 amino acids: CVSSVEGDYQPQHF. Here the CDR3 DNA reads TGTGTCAGCAGCGTAGAGGGGGATTATCAGCCCCAGCATTTT.

In this sample, this clonotype turned up a few times. The chain uses TRBV7-2 and TRBJ2-5; D gene unclear. Trimming left V 2 bases short and J 1 base short, with 11 bases between. The CDR3 extends over 15 amino acids. The germline V gene encodes CDR1 SGHTA and CDR2 FQGNSA. The CDR3 loop reads CASSLYSQFQETQYF. CDR3 bases: TGTGCCAGCAGCTTATATTCCCAATTCCAAGAGACCCAGTACTTC. The entire variable domain, with the rest obtained from reference TRBV7-2 and TRBJ2-5, is as follows: GAGVSQSPSNKVTEKGKDVELRCDPISGHTALYWYRQSLGQGLEFLIYFQGNSAPDKSGLPSDRFSAERTGGSVSTLTIQRTQQEDSAVYLCASSLYSQFQETQYFGPGTRLLVL.

This clonotype was picked up a small number of times. This rearrangement joins TRBV7-2 to TRBJ2-1, with D hard to call. The CDR3 sequence is 13 residues long. CDR1 and CDR2 (germline): SGHTA, FQGNSA. Trimming stripped 0 bases from V and 9 bases from J, with 9 bases between. CDR3 amino acids: CASSLAVSVEQFF. The CDR3 DNA sequence: TGTGCCAGCAGCTTAGCGGTTTCGGTTGAGCAGTTCTTC.

There are a few counts of this clonotype. The chain has TRBV12-3 or TRBV12-4 and TRBJ1-1; D gene ambiguous. There are 13 residues in the CDR3. The V gene lost 1 base and the J gene lost 6 bases, with 9 bases spanning the gap. CDR3 loop: CASSLVFWSEAFF. In DNA form, the CDR3 reads TGTGCCAGCAGTTTAGTATTTTGGTCTGAAGCTTTCTTT.

This clonotype was counted a few times. J is TRBJ2-1 and V is TRBV11-3; 8 bases are shared with TRBD2. The CDR3 spans 16 residues. V trimming: 2 bases; J trimming: 0 bases; junction bases outside the gene matches: 3. Germline CDR1 SGHNT, CDR2 YENEEA. The CDR3 DNA follows: TGTGCCAGCAGCTTACAGCGGGAGAGCTCCTACAATGAGCAGTTCTTC. As protein: CASSLQRESSYNEQFF.

The CDR3 loop is CASSLEGRTADTQYF. The CDR3, as DNA: TGTGCCAGCAGCTTAGAGGGACGGACGGCGGATACGCAGTATTTT. The chain couples TRBV7-2 to TRBJ2-3; D might be TRBD1 or TRBD2, each matching 5 bases. Germline CDR1 SGHTA, CDR2 FQGNSA. Trimming took off 1 base at V and 6 bases at J, with 14 bases between the two ends. The CDR3 extends over 15 amino acids.

The rearrangement joins TRBV4-2 to TRBJ2-7; D unresolved. The CDR3 has 15 residues. Between the trimmed V and J ends, which lost 0 bases and 0 bases, there was a span of 9 bases. Germline CDR1 and CDR2: LGHNA and YNFKEQ. As DNA, the CDR3 is TGTGCCAGCAGCCAAGAGGTGGTCCTCTCCTACGAGCAGTACTTC. Protein product: CASSQEVVLSYEQYF.

This clonotype was observed at least ten times. The rearrangement links TRBV4-1 to TRBJ2-1; D is possibly TRBD2 (6 bases). This CDR3 is built from 18 residues. Germline assignment: CDR1 MGHRA and CDR2 YSYEKL. V lost 1 base, J lost 4 bases, and 20 bases lay in between. In DNA form, the CDR3 reads TGCGCCAGCAGCCAAGTCGACTTGGCTAGCGTAAAATACAATGAGCAGTTCTTC. Residues: CASSQVDLASVKYNEQFF.

The chain joins TRBV12-3 or TRBV12-4 to TRBJ1-1; D not resolved. The CDR3 extends over 13 amino acids. Trimming took 2 bases from V and 5 from J, leaving 9 bases between them. The CDR3 loop reads CASSLSPVTEAFF. CDR3 DNA sequence: TGTGCCAGCAGTTTATCCCCAGTGACTGAAGCTTTCTTT.